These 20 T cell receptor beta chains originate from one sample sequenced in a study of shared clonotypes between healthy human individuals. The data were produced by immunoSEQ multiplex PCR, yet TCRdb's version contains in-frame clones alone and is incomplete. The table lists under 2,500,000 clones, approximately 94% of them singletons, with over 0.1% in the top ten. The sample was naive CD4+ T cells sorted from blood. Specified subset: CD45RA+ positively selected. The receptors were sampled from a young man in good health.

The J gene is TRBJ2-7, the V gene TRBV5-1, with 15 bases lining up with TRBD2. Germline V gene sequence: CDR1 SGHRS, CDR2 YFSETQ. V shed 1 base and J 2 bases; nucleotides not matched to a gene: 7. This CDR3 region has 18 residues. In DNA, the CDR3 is TGCGCCAGCAGCTTGTCCGGGACTAGCGGGGGGCCAACCTACGAGCAGTACTTC. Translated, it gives CASSLSGTSGGPTYEQYF.

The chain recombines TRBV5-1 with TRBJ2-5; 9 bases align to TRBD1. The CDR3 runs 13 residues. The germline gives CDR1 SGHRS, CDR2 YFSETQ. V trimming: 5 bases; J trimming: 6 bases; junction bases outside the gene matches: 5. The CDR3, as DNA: TGCGCCAGCAGATATACAGGGGGCCAGACCCAGTACTTC. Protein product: CASRYTGGQTQYF.

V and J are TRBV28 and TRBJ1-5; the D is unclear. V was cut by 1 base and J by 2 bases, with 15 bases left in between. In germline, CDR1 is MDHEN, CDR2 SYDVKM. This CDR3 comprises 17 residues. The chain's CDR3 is CASSLSRQARGNQPQHF. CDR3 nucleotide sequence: TGTGCCAGCAGTTTATCGCGCCAGGCGAGAGGCAATCAGCCCCAGCATTTT.

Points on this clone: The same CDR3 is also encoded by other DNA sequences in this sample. The chain's CDR3 is CASSAGQGETEAFF. CDR3 nucleotide sequence: TGTGCCAGCAGCGCGGGACAGGGGGAGACTGAAGCTTTCTTT. The chain has TRBV7-9 and TRBJ1-1; 11 bases agree with TRBD1. From germline, CDR1 is SEHNR and CDR2 FQNEAQ (reference sequence). With V trimmed by 5 bases and J by 5 bases, 4 bases remained unmatched. The CDR3 is 14 amino acids.

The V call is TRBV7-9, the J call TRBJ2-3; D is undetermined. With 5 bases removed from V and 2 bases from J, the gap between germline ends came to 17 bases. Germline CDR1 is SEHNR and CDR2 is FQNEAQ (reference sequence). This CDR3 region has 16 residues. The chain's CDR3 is CASSLPPKANTDTQYF. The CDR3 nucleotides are TGTGCCAGCAGCCTACCGCCAAAAGCAAACACAGATACGCAGTATTTT.

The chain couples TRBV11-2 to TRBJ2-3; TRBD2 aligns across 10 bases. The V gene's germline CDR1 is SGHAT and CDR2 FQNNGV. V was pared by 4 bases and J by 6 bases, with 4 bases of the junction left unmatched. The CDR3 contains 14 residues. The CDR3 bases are TGTGCCAGCAGCTCGGGGACTAGCGTGGATACGCAGTATTTT. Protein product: CASSSGTSVDTQYF.

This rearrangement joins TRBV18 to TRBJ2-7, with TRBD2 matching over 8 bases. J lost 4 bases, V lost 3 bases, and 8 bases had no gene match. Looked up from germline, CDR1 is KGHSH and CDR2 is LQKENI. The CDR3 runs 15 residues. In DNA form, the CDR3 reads TGTGCCAGCTCACCCCGGGCGGGAGGACAATACGAGCAGTACTTC. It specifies CASSPRAGGQYEQYF.

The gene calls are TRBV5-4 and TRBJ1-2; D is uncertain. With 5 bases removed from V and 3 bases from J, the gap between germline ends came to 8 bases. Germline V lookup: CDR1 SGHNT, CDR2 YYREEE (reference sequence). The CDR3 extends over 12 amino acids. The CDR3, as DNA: TGTGCCAGCAGTCGGGGAGACTATGGCTACACCTTC. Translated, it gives CASSRGDYGYTF.

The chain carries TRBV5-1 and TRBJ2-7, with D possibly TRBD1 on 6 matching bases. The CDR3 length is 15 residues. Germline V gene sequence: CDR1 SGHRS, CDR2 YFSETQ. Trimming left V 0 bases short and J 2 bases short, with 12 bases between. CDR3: CASSLDQQGPYEQYF. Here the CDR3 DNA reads TGCGCCAGCAGCTTGGACCAGCAGGGGCCCTACGAGCAGTACTTC.

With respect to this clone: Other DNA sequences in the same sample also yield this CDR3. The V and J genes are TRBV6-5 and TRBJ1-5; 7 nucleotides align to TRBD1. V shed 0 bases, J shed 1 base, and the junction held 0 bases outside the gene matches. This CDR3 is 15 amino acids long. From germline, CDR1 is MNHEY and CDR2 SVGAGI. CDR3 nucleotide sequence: TGTGCCAGCAGTTACTCGACAGGGAGCAATCAGCCCCAGCATTTT. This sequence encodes CASSYSTGSNQPQHF.

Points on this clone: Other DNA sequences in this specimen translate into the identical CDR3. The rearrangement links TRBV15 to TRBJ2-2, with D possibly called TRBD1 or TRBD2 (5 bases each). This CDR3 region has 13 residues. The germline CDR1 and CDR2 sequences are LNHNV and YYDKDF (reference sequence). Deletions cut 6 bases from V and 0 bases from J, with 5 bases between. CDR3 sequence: CATRGPNTGELFF. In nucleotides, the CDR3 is TGTGCCACCAGGGGACCGAACACCGGGGAGCTGTTTTTT. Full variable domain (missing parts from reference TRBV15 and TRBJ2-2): DAMVIQNPRYQVTQFGKPVTLSCSQTLNHNVMYWYQQKSSQAPKLLFHYYDKDFNNEADTPDNFQSRRPNTSFCFLDIRSPGLGDTAMYLCATRGPNTGELFFGEGSRLTVL.

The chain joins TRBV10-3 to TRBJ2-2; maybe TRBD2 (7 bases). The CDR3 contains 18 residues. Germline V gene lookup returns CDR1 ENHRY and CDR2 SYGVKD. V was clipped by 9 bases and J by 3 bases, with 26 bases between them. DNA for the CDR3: TGTGCCATGGGGGGGCGGGACTACCAACCGAACTACACCGGGGAGCTGTTTTTT. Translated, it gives CAMGGRDYQPNYTGELFF.

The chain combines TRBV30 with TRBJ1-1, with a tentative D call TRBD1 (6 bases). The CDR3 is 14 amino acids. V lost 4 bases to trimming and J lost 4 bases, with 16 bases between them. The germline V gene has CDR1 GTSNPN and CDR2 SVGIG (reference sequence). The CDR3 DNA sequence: TGTGCCTGGAATACAGGGATGACAGGCACTGAAGCTTTCTTT. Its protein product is CAWNTGMTGTEAFF.

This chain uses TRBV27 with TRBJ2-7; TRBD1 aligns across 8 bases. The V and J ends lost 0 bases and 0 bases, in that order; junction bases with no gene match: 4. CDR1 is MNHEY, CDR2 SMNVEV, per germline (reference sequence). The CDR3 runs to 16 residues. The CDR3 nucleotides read TGTGCCAGCAGTTTATCCGGACAGGGCGGCTCCTACGAGCAGTACTTC. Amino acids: CASSLSGQGGSYEQYF.

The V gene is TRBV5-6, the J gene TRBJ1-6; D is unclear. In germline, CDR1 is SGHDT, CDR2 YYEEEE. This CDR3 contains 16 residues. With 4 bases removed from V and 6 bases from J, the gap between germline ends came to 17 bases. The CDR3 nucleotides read TGTGCCAGCAGCGTAACTCTGGGCCTTAGTAATTCACCCCTCCACTTT. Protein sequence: CASSVTLGLSNSPLHF.

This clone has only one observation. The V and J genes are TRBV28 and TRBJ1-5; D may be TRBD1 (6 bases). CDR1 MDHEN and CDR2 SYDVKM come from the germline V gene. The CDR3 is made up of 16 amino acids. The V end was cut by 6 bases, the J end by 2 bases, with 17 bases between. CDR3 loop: CASSPSVRGGNQPQHF. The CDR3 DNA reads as TGTGCCAGCAGCCCGAGCGTCAGGGGTGGCAATCAGCCCCAGCATTTT.

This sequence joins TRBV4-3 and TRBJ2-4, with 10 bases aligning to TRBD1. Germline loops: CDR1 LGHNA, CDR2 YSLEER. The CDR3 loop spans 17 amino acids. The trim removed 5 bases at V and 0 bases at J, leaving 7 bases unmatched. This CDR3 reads CASSGDRGRLAKNIQYF. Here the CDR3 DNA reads TGCGCCAGCAGCGGAGACAGGGGGCGATTAGCCAAAAACATTCAGTACTTC.

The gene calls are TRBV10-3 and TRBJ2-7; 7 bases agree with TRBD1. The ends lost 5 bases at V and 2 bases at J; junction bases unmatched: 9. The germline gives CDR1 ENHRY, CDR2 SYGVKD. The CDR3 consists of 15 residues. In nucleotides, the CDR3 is TGTGCCATCAGTCCTCGACAGGGCATGGCCTACGAGCAGTACTTC. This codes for CAISPRQGMAYEQYF.

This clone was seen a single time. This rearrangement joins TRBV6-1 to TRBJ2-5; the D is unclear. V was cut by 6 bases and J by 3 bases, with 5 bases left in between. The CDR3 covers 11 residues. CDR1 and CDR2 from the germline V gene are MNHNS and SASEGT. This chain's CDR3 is CASRGKETQYF. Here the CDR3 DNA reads TGTGCCAGCAGGGGGAAAGAGACCCAGTACTTC.

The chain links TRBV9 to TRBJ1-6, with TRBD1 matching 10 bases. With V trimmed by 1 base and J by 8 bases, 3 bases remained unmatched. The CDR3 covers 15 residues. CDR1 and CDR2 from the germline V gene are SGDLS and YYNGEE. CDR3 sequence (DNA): TGTGCCAGCAGCGTATGGGGGACAGGGGATTCACCCCTCCACTTT. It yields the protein CASSVWGTGDSPLHF.